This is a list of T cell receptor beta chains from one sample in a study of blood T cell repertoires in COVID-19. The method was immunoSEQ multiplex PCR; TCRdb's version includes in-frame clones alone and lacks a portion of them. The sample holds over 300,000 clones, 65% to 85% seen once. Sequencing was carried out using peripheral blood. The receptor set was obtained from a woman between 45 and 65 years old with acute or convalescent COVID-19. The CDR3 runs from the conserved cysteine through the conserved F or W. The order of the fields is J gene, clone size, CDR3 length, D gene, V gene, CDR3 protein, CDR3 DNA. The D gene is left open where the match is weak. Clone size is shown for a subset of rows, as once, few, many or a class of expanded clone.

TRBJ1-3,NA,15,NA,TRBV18,CASSPGQSSGNTIYF,TGTGCCAGCTCACCCGGACAGTCCTCTGGAAACACCATATATTTT
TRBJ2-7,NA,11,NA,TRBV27,CASSSIYEQYF,TGTGCCAGCAGTTCCATCTACGAGCAGTACTTC
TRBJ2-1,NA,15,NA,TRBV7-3,CASSLSPGLGDEQFF,TGTGCCAGCAGCTTAAGCCCGGGGTTGGGCGATGAGCAGTTCTTC
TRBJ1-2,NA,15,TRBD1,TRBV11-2,CASSLNYGQAYGYTF,TGTGCCAGCAGCTTAAATTACGGACAGGCCTATGGCTACACCTTC
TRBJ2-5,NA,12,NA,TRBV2,CASPGSAETQYF,TGTGCCAGCCCCGGGAGTGCGGAGACCCAGTACTTC
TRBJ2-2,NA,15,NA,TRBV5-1,CASRPGGRNGGELFF,TGCGCCAGCAGGCCAGGGGGGAGAAATGGCGGGGAGCTGTTTTTT
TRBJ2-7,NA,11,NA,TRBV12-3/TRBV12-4,CASSFLAEQYF,TGTGCCAGCAGTTTCTTAGCGGAGCAGTACTTC
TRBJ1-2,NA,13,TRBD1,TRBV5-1,CASSPQGADGYTF,TGCGCCAGCAGCCCCCAGGGGGCAGATGGCTACACCTTC
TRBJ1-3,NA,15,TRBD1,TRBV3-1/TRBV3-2,CASSRGQANGNTIYF,TGTGCCAGCAGCCGGGGACAGGCCAATGGAAACACCATATATTTT
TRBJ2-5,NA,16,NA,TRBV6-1,CASSEIAAGLQETQYF,TGTGCCAGCAGTGAAATAGCGGCAGGTCTTCAAGAGACCCAGTACTTC
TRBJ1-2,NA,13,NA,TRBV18,CASSPPVREGYTF,TGTGCCAGCTCACCACCGGTGCGGGAAGGCTACACCTTC
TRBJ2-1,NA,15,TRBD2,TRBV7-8,CASRGLAGPYNEQFF,TGTGCCAGCAGGGGACTAGCGGGTCCCTACAATGAGCAGTTCTTC
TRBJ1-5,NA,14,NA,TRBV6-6,CASSGTLATQPQHF,TGTGCCAGCAGCGGGACTCTCGCTACGCAGCCCCAGCATTTT
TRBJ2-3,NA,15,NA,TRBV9,CASSVSTAFTDTQYF,TGTGCCAGCAGCGTATCTACCGCTTTCACAGATACGCAGTATTTT
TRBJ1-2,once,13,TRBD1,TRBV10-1,CASSPTGGYGYTF,TGCGCCAGCAGTCCCACAGGGGGTTATGGCTACACCTTC
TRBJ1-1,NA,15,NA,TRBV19,CASSPQGTSNTEAFF,TGTGCCAGTAGTCCCCAGGGAACCTCGAACACTGAAGCTTTCTTT
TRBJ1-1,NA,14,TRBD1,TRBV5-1,CASSFQGAGTEAFF,TGCGCCAGCAGCTTTCAGGGGGCTGGTACTGAAGCTTTCTTT
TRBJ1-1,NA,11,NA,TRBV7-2,CASSPGIGAFF,TGTGCCAGCAGCCCGGGTATTGGAGCTTTCTTT
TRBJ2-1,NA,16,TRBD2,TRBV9,CASSVSDSGMGDEQFF,TGTGCCAGCAGCGTATCGGATAGCGGGATGGGGGATGAGCAGTTCTTC
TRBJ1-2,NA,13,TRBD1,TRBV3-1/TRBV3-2,CASSLGTGDGYTF,TGTGCCAGCAGCCTGGGGACAGGGGATGGCTACACCTTC
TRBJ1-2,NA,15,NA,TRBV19,CASSRFTEQIYGYTF,TGTGCCAGTAGTCGTTTCACAGAACAAATCTATGGCTACACCTTC
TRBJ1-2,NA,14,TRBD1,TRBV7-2,CASSFRDRGHGYTF,TGTGCCAGCAGCTTCCGGGACAGGGGCCATGGCTACACCTTC
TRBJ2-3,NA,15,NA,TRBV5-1,CASMPTDRFVDTQYF,TGCGCCAGCATGCCTACAGACAGGTTTGTAGATACGCAGTATTTT
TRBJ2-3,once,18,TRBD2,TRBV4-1,CASSQDGRASGITDTQYF,TGCGCCAGCAGCCAAGATGGGAGGGCTAGCGGGATCACAGATACGCAGTATTTT
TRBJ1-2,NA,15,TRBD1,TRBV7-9,CASSDRGRGSGGYTF,TGTGCCAGCAGCGACAGGGGGCGCGGATCGGGTGGCTACACCTTC
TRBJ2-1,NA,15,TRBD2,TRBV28,CASPPGLASYNEQFF,TGTGCCAGCCCCCCGGGACTAGCGAGTTACAATGAGCAGTTCTTC
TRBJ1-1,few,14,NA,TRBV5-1,CASSLGQRESEAFF,TGCGCCAGCAGCTTAGGACAGAGGGAGTCTGAAGCTTTCTTT
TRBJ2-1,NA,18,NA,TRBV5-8,CASLLGHRDYPSYNEQFF,TGTGCCAGCTTGCTGGGACACCGGGACTACCCCTCCTACAATGAGCAGTTCTTC
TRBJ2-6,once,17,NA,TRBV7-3,CASSLVGPPSGANVLTF,TGTGCCAGCAGCTTAGTGGGGCCTCCTTCTGGGGCCAACGTCCTGACTTTC
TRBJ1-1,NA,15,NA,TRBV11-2,CASSLGAARVGEAFF,TGTGCCAGCAGCTTAGGAGCAGCGAGGGTGGGTGAAGCTTTCTTT
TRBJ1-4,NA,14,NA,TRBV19,CASSRTATNEKLFF,TGTGCCAGTAGTAGGACTGCAACTAATGAAAAACTGTTTTTT
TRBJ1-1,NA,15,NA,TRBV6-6,CASSPGTDFGTEAFF,TGTGCCAGCAGCCCCGGGACTGACTTTGGGACTGAAGCTTTCTTT
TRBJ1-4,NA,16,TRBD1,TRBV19,CASSGQGAGISEKLFF,TGTGCCAGTAGCGGACAGGGGGCCGGTATAAGCGAAAAACTGTTTTTT
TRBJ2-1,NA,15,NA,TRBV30,CAWSGGGADGNEQFF,TGTGCCTGGAGTGGTGGGGGGGCCGATGGGAATGAGCAGTTCTTC
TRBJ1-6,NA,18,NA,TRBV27,CASSLGGPRARYNSPLHF,TGTGCCAGCAGTTTAGGGGGCCCTCGAGCCCGGTATAATTCACCCCTCCACTTT
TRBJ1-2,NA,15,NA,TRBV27,CASSPYRELGYGYTF,TGTGCCAGCAGTCCGTACAGGGAGTTGGGCTATGGCTACACCTTC
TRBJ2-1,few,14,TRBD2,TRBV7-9,CASSIRDYHNEQFF,TGTGCCAGCAGCATCCGGGACTACCACAATGAGCAGTTCTTC
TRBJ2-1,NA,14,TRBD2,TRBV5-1,CASVAGGDYNEQFF,TGCGCCAGCGTAGCGGGGGGGGACTACAATGAGCAGTTCTTC
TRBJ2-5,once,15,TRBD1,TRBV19,CASSTNRGKGETQYF,TGTGCCAGTAGTACAAACAGGGGAAAGGGAGAGACCCAGTACTTC
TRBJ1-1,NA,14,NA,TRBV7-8,CASSPTDSNTEAFF,TGTGCCAGCAGCCCAACGGACAGTAACACTGAAGCTTTCTTT
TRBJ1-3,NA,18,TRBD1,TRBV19,CASSILRAGGGSGNTIYF,TGTGCCAGTAGTATCCTCCGTGCAGGGGGCGGATCTGGAAACACCATATATTTT
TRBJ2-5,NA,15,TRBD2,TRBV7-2,CASSFSGGAGETQYF,TGTGCCAGCAGCTTTAGCGGGGGGGCCGGTGAGACCCAGTACTTC
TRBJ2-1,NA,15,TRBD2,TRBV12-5,CASGSSSGGHNEQFF,TGTGCTAGTGGTTCCTCTAGCGGGGGCCACAATGAGCAGTTCTTC
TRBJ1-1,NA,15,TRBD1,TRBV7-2,CASSTVTGGGTEAFF,TGTGCCAGCAGCACTGTAACAGGGGGCGGCACTGAAGCTTTCTTT
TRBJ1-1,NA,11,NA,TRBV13,CASVLGGEAFF,TGTGCCAGCGTCCTAGGGGGAGAGGCTTTCTTT
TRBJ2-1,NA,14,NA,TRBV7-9,CASSTRLSVGEQFF,TGTGCCAGCAGCACAAGGTTAAGCGTGGGTGAGCAGTTCTTC
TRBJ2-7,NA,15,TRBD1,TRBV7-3,CASSPGQGRISEQYF,TGTGCCAGCAGCCCAGGACAGGGGAGGATATCCGAGCAGTACTTC
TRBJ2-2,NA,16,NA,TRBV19,CASSRGRDTVTGELFF,TGTGCCAGTAGTAGAGGTAGGGACACCGTCACCGGGGAGCTGTTTTTT
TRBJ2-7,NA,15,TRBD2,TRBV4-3,CASSHISGAYYEQYF,TGCGCCAGCAGCCATATAAGCGGGGCCTACTACGAGCAGTACTTC
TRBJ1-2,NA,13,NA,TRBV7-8,CASSLQGSYGYTF,TGTGCCAGCAGCTTACAGGGGAGCTATGGCTACACCTTC
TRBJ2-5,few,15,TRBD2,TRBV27,CASSLFSGAKETQYF,TGTGCCAGCAGTTTGTTTAGCGGGGCCAAAGAGACCCAGTACTTC
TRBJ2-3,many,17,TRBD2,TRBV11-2,CASSYRGSGVSTDTQYF,TGTGCCAGCAGCTACCGGGGTAGCGGGGTGAGCACAGATACGCAGTATTTT
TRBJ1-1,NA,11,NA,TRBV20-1,CSASMNTEAFF,TGCAGTGCTAGCATGAACACTGAAGCTTTCTTT
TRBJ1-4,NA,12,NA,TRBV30,CACKSRDEKLFF,TGTGCCTGCAAATCCCGGGATGAAAAACTGTTTTTT
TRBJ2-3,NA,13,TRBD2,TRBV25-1,CASSGGGSDTQYF,TGTGCCAGCAGTGGGGGGGGGTCGGATACGCAGTATTTT
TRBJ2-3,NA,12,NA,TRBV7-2,CASSPRRDTQYF,TGTGCCAGCAGCCCCCGGAGAGATACGCAGTATTTT
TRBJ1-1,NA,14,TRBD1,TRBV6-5,CASSTTGALTEAFF,TGTGCCAGCAGTACAACAGGGGCGCTGACTGAAGCTTTCTTT
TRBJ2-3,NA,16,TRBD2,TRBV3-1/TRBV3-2,CASSHGLALSTDTQYF,TGTGCCAGCAGCCACGGACTAGCGCTTAGCACAGATACGCAGTATTTT
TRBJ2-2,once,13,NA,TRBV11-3,CASGNRDTGELFF,TGTGCCAGCGGAAACAGGGACACCGGGGAGCTGTTTTTT